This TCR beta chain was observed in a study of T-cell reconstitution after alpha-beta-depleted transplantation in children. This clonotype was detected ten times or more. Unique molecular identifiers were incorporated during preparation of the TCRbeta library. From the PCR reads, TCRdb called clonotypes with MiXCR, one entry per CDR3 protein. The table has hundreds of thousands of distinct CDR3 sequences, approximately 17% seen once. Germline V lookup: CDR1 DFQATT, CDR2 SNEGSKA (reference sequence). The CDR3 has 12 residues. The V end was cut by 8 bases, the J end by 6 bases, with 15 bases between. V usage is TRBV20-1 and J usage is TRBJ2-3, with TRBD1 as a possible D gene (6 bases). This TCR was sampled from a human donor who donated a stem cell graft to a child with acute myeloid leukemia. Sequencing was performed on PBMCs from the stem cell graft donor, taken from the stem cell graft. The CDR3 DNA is TGCAGTACTCCAGGGGAATGGGATACGCAGTATTTT. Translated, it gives CSTPGEWDTQYF.